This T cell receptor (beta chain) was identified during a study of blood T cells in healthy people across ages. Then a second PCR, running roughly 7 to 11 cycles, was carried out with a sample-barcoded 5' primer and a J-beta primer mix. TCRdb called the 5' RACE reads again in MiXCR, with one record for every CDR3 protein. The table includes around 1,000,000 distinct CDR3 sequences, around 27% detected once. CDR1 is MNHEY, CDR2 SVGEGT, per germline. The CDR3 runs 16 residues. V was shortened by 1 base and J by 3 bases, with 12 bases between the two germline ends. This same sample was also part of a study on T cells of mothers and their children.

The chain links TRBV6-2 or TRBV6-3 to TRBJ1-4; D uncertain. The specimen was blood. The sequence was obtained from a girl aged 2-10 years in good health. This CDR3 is CASSYLALTANEKLFF. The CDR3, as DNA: TGTGCCAGCAGTTACTTGGCGCTAACCGCTAATGAAAAACTGTTTTTT.